A selection of T cell receptor beta chains follows, all from one sample in a study of a mutant IDH1 vaccine in newly diagnosed glioma. These receptors' antigens are unknown. Libraries were prepared by immunoSEQ multiplex PCR; TCRdb keeps only in-frame clonotypes and omits some of them. The sample holds over 50,000 clones, 84% seen once. Sequenced here: PBMCs, sampled from a glioma patient whose treatment included an IDH1 peptide vaccine. Receptors were obtained from a man between 18 and 29 years old with glioma. The CDR3 runs from the conserved cysteine through the conserved F or W. The D gene is left open where the match is weak. Size values are once, few and many counts, or a class for expanded clones, and some rows have none.

>TRBD1|-|15|TRBJ2-7|TRBV19
CASSNGGTGIYEQYF
TGTGCCAGTAGTAACGGCGGGACAGGGATCTACGAGCAGTACTTC
>-|-|14|TRBJ1-3|TRBV29-1
CSAKGRGSGNTIYF
TGCAGCGCTAAGGGACGCGGCTCTGGAAACACCATATATTTT
>-|-|15|TRBJ2-7|TRBV2
CASIHRDGSSYEQYF
TGTGCCAGCATCCACCGGGACGGAAGCTCCTACGAGCAGTACTTC
>-|once|13|TRBJ2-5|TRBV6-1
CASSVPQEETQYF
TGTGCCAGCAGTGTCCCACAGGAGGAGACCCAGTACTTC
>-|-|13|TRBJ1-2|TRBV12-1
CASSFGGVDGYTF
TGTGCCAGCAGCTTTGGGGGGGTGGATGGCTACACCTTC
>-|-|14|TRBJ1-4|TRBV6-5
CASSYSTTNEKLFF
TGTGCCAGCAGTTACAGCACAACTAATGAAAAACTGTTTTTT
>-|-|13|TRBJ2-5|TRBV5-1
CASSSERKETQYF
TGCGCCAGCAGCTCCGAACGAAAAGAGACCCAGTACTTC
>-|-|14|TRBJ2-7|TRBV4-1
CASSQEQQGYEQYF
TGCGCCAGCAGCCAAGAACAGCAGGGCTACGAGCAGTACTTC
>TRBD1|-|15|TRBJ1-2|TRBV6-1
CASSEGGQGMHGYTF
TGTGCCAGCAGTGAAGGGGGACAGGGAATGCATGGCTACACCTTC
>-|-|11|TRBJ2-7|TRBV19
CASSIKGEQYF
TGTGCCAGTAGTATAAAGGGGGAGCAGTACTTC
>-|once|12|TRBJ2-2|TRBV29-1
CSVERGTGELFF
TGCAGCGTTGAAAGAGGAACCGGGGAGCTGTTTTTT
>-|-|13|TRBJ1-1|TRBV12-5
CASGTRRPEEAFF
TGTGCTAGTGGTACCCGCCGACCGGAGGAAGCTTTCTTT
>-|-|13|TRBJ1-2|TRBV7-9
CASRSGTNYGYTF
TGTGCCAGCAGGTCCGGGACGAACTATGGCTACACCTTC
>TRBD1|-|17|TRBJ1-1|TRBV27
CASSTGQPVVLNTEAFF
TGTGCCAGCAGTACGGGACAGCCAGTAGTTTTGAACACTGAAGCTTTCTTT
>-|few|12|TRBJ1-2|TRBV19
CASSMTAYGYTF
TGTGCCAGTAGTATGACGGCGTATGGCTACACCTTC
>-|once|17|TRBJ2-7|TRBV4-3
CASSQDLPTGPSYEQYF
TGCGCCAGCAGCCAAGATCTCCCTACAGGTCCCTCCTACGAGCAGTACTTC
>-|-|15|TRBJ2-2|TRBV5-8
CASRVLPDYTGELFF
TGTGCCAGCAGAGTCTTGCCGGACTACACCGGGGAGCTGTTTTTT
>-|once|15|TRBJ2-5|TRBV7-8
CASSLDGGFEETQYF
TGTGCCAGCAGCTTAGATGGGGGTTTTGAAGAGACCCAGTACTTC
>-|-|14|TRBJ2-7|TRBV6-6
CASSYGQGAYEQYF
TGTGCCAGCAGTTACGGGCAGGGTGCCTACGAGCAGTACTTC
>-|-|14|TRBJ2-1|TRBV19
CASSPSGLQNEQFF
TGTGCCAGTAGTCCATCGGGGCTACAAAATGAGCAGTTCTTC
>TRBD1|few|13|TRBJ1-1|TRBV30
CAWAPDRETEAFF
TGTGCCTGGGCCCCGGACAGGGAAACTGAAGCTTTCTTT
>TRBD1|-|15|TRBJ2-7|TRBV18
CASSPPGTGGLEQYF
TGTGCCAGCTCACCTCCCGGGACAGGGGGCCTCGAGCAGTACTTC
>-|-|12|TRBJ2-7|TRBV29-1
CSARDNSYEQYF
TGCAGCGCCCGGGACAACTCCTACGAGCAGTACTTC
>-|-|16|TRBJ1-1|TRBV11-3
CASSSRRDGQNTEAFF
TGTGCCAGCAGCTCCCGGCGGGATGGGCAAAACACTGAAGCTTTCTTT
>-|-|14|TRBJ1-1|TRBV11-2
CASSLAPRAGEAFF
TGTGCCAGCAGCTTAGCCCCCAGGGCTGGTGAAGCTTTCTTT
>-|-|13|TRBJ2-3|TRBV4-3
CASSQDRWNTQYF
TGCGCCAGCAGCCAAGACAGGTGGAATACGCAGTATTTT